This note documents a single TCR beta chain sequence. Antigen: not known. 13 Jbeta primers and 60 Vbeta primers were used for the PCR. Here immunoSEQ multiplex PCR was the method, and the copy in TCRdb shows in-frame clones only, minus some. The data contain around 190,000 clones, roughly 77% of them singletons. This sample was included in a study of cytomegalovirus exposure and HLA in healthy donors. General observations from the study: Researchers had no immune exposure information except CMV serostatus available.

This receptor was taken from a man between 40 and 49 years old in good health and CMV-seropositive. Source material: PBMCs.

CDR3 loop: CASSYSWGQAAEQYF. In DNA, the CDR3 is TGTGCCAGCAGTTACTCGTGGGGACAGGCCGCCGAGCAGTACTTC. This chain joins TRBV6-5 and TRBJ2-7, with 8 bases fitting TRBD1. Trimming at V came to 0 bases and at J to 6 bases, leaving 7 bases not matched to a gene. This CDR3 has 15 residues. CDR1 is MNHEY, CDR2 SVGAGI, per germline.